This T cell receptor (beta chain) was retrieved from a study of blood T cells in healthy people across ages. A J-beta primer mix and a sample-barcoded 5' primer were used in a second PCR of about 7 to 12 cycles. TCRdb re-analysed the 5' RACE reads in MiXCR, keeping a single row per CDR3 protein. The data contain approximately 790,000 distinct CDR3 sequences, around 68% of them singletons. The CDR3 sequence is 14 residues long. Germline assignment: CDR1 SEHNR and CDR2 FQNEAQ (reference sequence). V dropped 4 bases and J dropped 8; count of bases not matched to a gene: 7. The clonotype originates from a man aged 25 to 40 in good health. This rearrangement joins TRBV7-9 to TRBJ2-1, with 8 bases identical to TRBD1. Specimen: blood. The CDR3 here is CASSSRTGKDEQFF. For the CDR3, the DNA is TGTGCCAGCAGCTCGCGGACAGGGAAGGATGAGCAGTTCTTC.